This T cell receptor (beta chain) was captured by sequencing in a study of control samples from healthy donors and cancer patients. Assay used: immunoSEQ multiplex PCR; TCRdb lists only in-frame clones, some missing. The sample consists of 130,000 to 150,000 clones, over 90% of them appearing once. Germline trimming cut 6 bases from V and 9 bases from J; bases unmatched to any gene: 5. The CDR3 sequence is 14 residues long. CDR1 and CDR2 from the germline V gene are MNHEY and SVGAGI. What was sequenced was PBMCs. The chain has TRBV6-5 and TRBJ2-1; 13 nucleotides align to TRBD2. The TCR was taken from a man aged 60 to 69 with colorectal cancer. The CDR3 DNA is TGTGCCAGCAGCCAGACTAGCGGGGGGCCTGAGCAGTTCTTC. Residues: CASSQTSGGPEQFF.